The 29 T cell receptor beta chains in this list originate from one sample, sequenced in a study of beta chain features in type 1 diabetes. Overall study findings and caveats: Across all four CD4+ subsets, people with type 1 diabetes showed modestly shorter TCRB CDR3s.

Their antigens are not known. The isolated RNA, all of it, was reverse transcribed, so expressed TCRB transcripts were what got sequenced. TCRdb keeps only in-frame clones here, not all; method: immunoSEQ multiplex PCR. The profile covers 400,000 or so clones, with over 9.5% appearing a single time and 0.0095% to 0.011% taken by the ten largest. The sample was naive CD4+ T cells from blood. These receptors all stem from a woman under 30 with type 1 diabetes.

There are a few counts of this clone. This rearrangement joins TRBV7-3 to TRBJ2-2; TRBD1 aligns across 7 bases. Germline V CDR1 and CDR2: SGHTA, FQGTGA. The CDR3 has 18 residues. With 5 bases clipped from V and 5 bases from J, the junction kept 17 bases outside the gene matches. The CDR3 reads CASSPRIKTGLGTGELFF. Written as DNA, the CDR3 is TGTGCCAGCAGCCCCCGCATCAAGACAGGGTTGGGGACCGGGGAGCTGTTTTTT.

This clone showed up just a few times. This chain connects TRBV7-2 to TRBJ2-5, with D uncertain. CDR3 size: 12 residues. Between the trimmed V and J ends, which lost 5 bases and 5 bases, there was a span of 9 bases. Germline CDR1 SGHTA, CDR2 FQGNSA. CDR3 amino acids: CASSMFRETQYF. DNA for the CDR3: TGTGCCAGCAGCATGTTCCGGGAGACCCAGTACTTC.

This clone was detected a few times. The rearrangement joins TRBV27 to TRBJ1-5; the D gene is possibly TRBD1 (5 bases). V gave up 5 bases and J gave up 5 bases, with 10 bases separating them. Germline V gene lookup returns CDR1 MNHEY and CDR2 SMNVEV (reference sequence). This CDR3 region has 13 residues. This CDR3 reads CASSPRGDQPQHF. CDR3 nucleotides: TGTGCCAGCAGTCCCCGGGGGGATCAGCCCCAGCATTTT.

The CDR3 spells CASSLQGSQETQYF. The CDR3 DNA is TGCGCCAGCAGCTTACAGGGGTCCCAAGAGACCCAGTACTTC. The chain links TRBV4-1 to TRBJ2-5; 7 bases map to TRBD1. This CDR3 spans 14 amino acids. The V segment lost 5 bases and the J segment 1 base; nucleotides outside the gene matches: 4. Per germline, CDR1 MGHRA and CDR2 YSYEKL.

This clone was recorded a few times. This chain joins TRBV9 and TRBJ2-7; TRBD2 is a possible D gene (6 bases). Germline CDR1 reads SGDLS; CDR2 reads YYNGEE. With 1 base removed from V and 1 base from J, the gap between germline ends came to 12 bases. The length of the CDR3 is 15 residues. The CDR3 DNA follows: TGTGCCAGCAGCGTAAGGCCGGGGGTGTCCTACGAGCAGTACTTC. It is translated as CASSVRPGVSYEQYF.

The chain links TRBV18 to TRBJ1-2; 12 bases are a match to TRBD1. This CDR3 region has 13 residues. The germline CDR1 and CDR2 sequences are KGHSH and LQKENI. V lost 6 bases to trimming and J lost 13 bases; unmatched junction nucleotides: 9. CDR3 nucleotides: TGTGCCAGCTCGCCCGGGACAGGGGGCAAGGGCACCTTC. Translation gives CASSPGTGGKGTF.

The V call is TRBV5-1, the J call TRBJ2-2, with a weak D call TRBD1 (6 bases). CDR1 SGHRS and CDR2 YFSETQ come from the germline V gene. The CDR3 runs 16 residues. V lost 2 bases and J lost 4, with 15 bases in between. CDR3 DNA sequence: TGCGCCAGCAGCTTTAATGCACAGGGATCCACCGGGGAGCTGTTTTTT. Amino acid sequence: CASSFNAQGSTGELFF.

This clone was picked up a small number of times. The rearrangement joins TRBV7-2 to TRBJ2-7, with D tentatively TRBD2 (5 bases). V shed 2 bases and J shed 3 bases, with 11 bases lying between them. CDR3 size: 14 residues. Per the germline V gene, CDR1 is SGHTA and CDR2 is FQGNSA. The CDR3 loop is CASSLMWENYEQYF. The CDR3 DNA sequence: TGTGCCAGCAGCTTAATGTGGGAGAACTACGAGCAGTACTTC. Variable domain in full (rest from reference TRBV7-2 and TRBJ2-7): GAGVSQSPSNKVTEKGKDVELRCDPISGHTALYWYRQSLGQGLEFLIYFQGNSAPDKSGLPSDRFSAERTGGSVSTLTIQRTQQEDSAVYLCASSLMWENYEQYFGPGTRLTVT.

Only a few counts were recorded for this clone. The V and J genes are TRBV7-2 and TRBJ1-5; TRBD1 might be the D (6 bases). Trimming left V 5 bases short and J 4 bases short, with 12 bases between. Germline V gene sequence: CDR1 SGHTA, CDR2 FQGNSA. The CDR3 totals 14 residues. The CDR3, as DNA: TGTGCCAGCAGCCCTACAGGGTTGAATCAGCCCCAGCATTTT. Its protein is CASSPTGLNQPQHF. The full variable domain, with the rest looked up from reference TRBV7-2 and TRBJ1-5, is GAGVSQSPSNKVTEKGKDVELRCDPISGHTALYWYRQSLGQGLEFLIYFQGNSAPDKSGLPSDRFSAERTGGSVSTLTIQRTQQEDSAVYLCASSPTGLNQPQHFGDGTRLSIL.

This clone was counted between two and nine times. The J gene is TRBJ1-1, the V gene TRBV18; D might be TRBD1 (5 bases). With 6 bases removed from V and 8 bases from J, the gap between germline ends came to 13 bases. The CDR3 spans 12 residues. The V gene's germline CDR1 is KGHSH and CDR2 LQKENI. CDR3 sequence (DNA): TGTGCCAGCTCTCTCGACCGGGGGGAAGCTTTCTTT. The encoded protein is CASSLDRGEAFF.

V and J are TRBV7-2 and TRBJ2-1; 12 bases align to TRBD2. Trimming at V came to 2 bases and at J to 7 bases, leaving 6 bases not matched to a gene. The CDR3 is 16 amino acids. CDR1 SGHTA and CDR2 FQGNSA come from the germline V gene. CDR3 region: CASSLSPSGGDNEQFF. For the CDR3, the DNA is TGTGCCAGCAGCTTATCCCCTAGCGGGGGGGATAATGAGCAGTTCTTC.

This clone appeared a few times. This sequence joins TRBV7-2 and TRBJ1-1; D not resolved. The germline gives CDR1 SGHTA, CDR2 FQGNSA. CDR3 length equals 14 residues. Trimming took 2 bases from V and 6 from J, leaving 13 bases between them. The CDR3 DNA follows: TGTGCCAGCAGCTTATCGCGGGAGACTTCTGAAGCTTTCTTT. Residues: CASSLSRETSEAFF.

This chain joins TRBV14 and TRBJ2-7; 7 positions agree with TRBD2. Germline values: CDR1 SGHDN, CDR2 FVKESK. V was clipped by 5 bases and J by 0 bases; unmatched bases: 7. CDR3 length: 15 amino acids. The DNA for the CDR3 is TGTGCCAGCAGCGAGAACCGGGACTACTCCTACGAGCAGTACTTC. Translating it yields CASSENRDYSYEQYF.

This clone was counted a few times. The chain joins TRBV6-5 to TRBJ2-7; 9 bases agree with TRBD2. V dropped 7 bases and J dropped 3; count of bases not matched to a gene: 7. The CDR3 runs 14 residues. Germline loops: CDR1 MNHEY, CDR2 SVGAGI. The chain's CDR3 is CASTETSGYYEQYF. The DNA for the CDR3 is TGTGCCAGCACTGAGACTAGCGGTTACTACGAGCAGTACTTC.

V and J are TRBV5-1 and TRBJ1-4, with D possibly TRBD1 on 5 matching bases. From germline, CDR1 is SGHRS and CDR2 YFSETQ. The CDR3 runs 13 residues. Trimming removed 7 bases from V and 3 bases from J, with 10 bases in between. CDR3 protein: CASGWGPNEKLFF. The CDR3, as DNA: TGCGCCAGCGGGTGGGGCCCTAATGAAAAACTGTTTTTT.

Only a few counts were recorded for this clone. The genes are TRBV4-2 and TRBJ2-7; 11 bases map to TRBD1. There are 15 residues in the CDR3. Germline CDR1 and CDR2: LGHNA and YNFKEQ. After removal of 0 bases from V and 7 bases from J, the junction contained 5 bases not matched to a gene. The CDR3 DNA sequence: TGTGCCAGCAGCCAAGAAGGACAGGGGGCGAGGGAGCAGTACTTC. Its translation is CASSQEGQGAREQYF.

This clone has a handful of counts. The V call is TRBV29-1, the J call TRBJ2-1, with TRBD2 matching 10 bases. This CDR3 comprises 14 residues. The V gene's germline CDR1 is SQVTM and CDR2 ANQGSEA. With 6 bases clipped from V and 4 bases from J, the junction kept 6 bases outside the gene matches. As DNA, the CDR3 is TGCAGCGTGCAGACTAGCGGGCTTTACAATGAGCAGTTCTTC. Its translation: CSVQTSGLYNEQFF.

The sample holds a few counts of this clone. This rearrangement joins TRBV11-3 to TRBJ2-1; 10 bases match TRBD2. Germline CDR1 and CDR2: SGHNT and YENEEA. The CDR3 runs 18 residues. V was clipped by 5 bases and J by 5 bases; unmatched bases: 15. In nucleotides, the CDR3 is TGTGCCAGCAGCCGTCGCTACTTGACTAGCGGGTTTCACAATGAGCAGTTCTTC. Translation: CASSRRYLTSGFHNEQFF.

This chain links TRBV7-9 with TRBJ2-2; the match to TRBD2 covers 8 bases. The CDR3 totals 17 residues. J lost 5 bases, V lost 5 bases, and 13 bases had no gene match. Germline V gives CDR1 SEHNR, CDR2 FQNEAQ (reference sequence). This chain's CDR3 is CASSPVPSGRGTGELFF. The CDR3 DNA reads TGTGCCAGCAGCCCAGTCCCGAGCGGGAGAGGGACCGGGGAGCTGTTTTTT.

V gene TRBV21-1 combines with J gene TRBJ1-2. TRBV21-1 constitutes a pseudogene. The CDR3 is made up of 13 amino acids. The CDR3 reads CASSKAPVYGYTF. The CDR3 DNA reads as TGTGCCAGCAGCAAAGCGCCGGTATATGGCTACACCTTC.

The genes are TRBV30 and TRBJ2-1; 10 bases agree with TRBD2. Germline loops: CDR1 GTSNPN, CDR2 SVGIG (reference sequence). This CDR3 has 14 residues. J lost 6 bases, V lost 4 bases, and 6 bases had no gene match. CDR3 sequence: CAWNPASGSNEQFF. In DNA form, the CDR3 reads TGTGCCTGGAATCCGGCTAGCGGGAGCAATGAGCAGTTCTTC.

The CDR3, as DNA: TGTGCCAGCAGTTCCCAGAGGACAGACTCGGGCTACACCTTC. This translates into CASSSQRTDSGYTF. V is TRBV6-5 and J is TRBJ1-2; possible D gene TRBD1, 6 bases. V gave up 4 bases and J gave up 8 bases, with 17 bases separating them. There are 14 residues in the CDR3. CDR1 MNHEY and CDR2 SVGAGI come from the germline V gene.

This rearrangement joins TRBV9 to TRBJ2-3; D call uncertain. The length of the CDR3 is 12 residues. Germline V gene sequence: CDR1 SGDLS, CDR2 YYNGEE. Trimming pared 0 bases from V and 5 bases from J, leaving 4 bases between. The CDR3: CASSVGGDTQYF. The CDR3, as DNA: TGTGCCAGCAGCGTAGGAGGAGATACGCAGTATTTT.

This clone was detected only a few times. The chain couples TRBV19 to TRBJ2-7; 9 positions match TRBD1. The CDR3 spans 15 residues. Germline V gene sequence: CDR1 LNHDA, CDR2 SQIVND (reference sequence). V dropped 3 bases and J dropped 0; count of bases not matched to a gene: 3. In nucleotides, the CDR3 is TGTGCCAGTAGTATCTGGGGACAGGGCTCCTACGAGCAGTACTTC. Translation: CASSIWGQGSYEQYF.

The V and J genes are TRBV7-9 and TRBJ2-7; D is possibly TRBD1 (5 bases). The V gene's germline CDR1 is SEHNR and CDR2 FQNEAQ (reference sequence). With 5 bases removed from V and 0 bases from J, the gap between germline ends came to 11 bases. The CDR3 length is 14 residues. As DNA, the CDR3 is TGTGCCAGCAGCCTCAGGGAAAGCTCCTACGAGCAGTACTTC. This codes for CASSLRESSYEQYF. Drawing the rest from reference TRBV7-9 and TRBJ2-7, the complete variable domain is DTGVSQNPRHKITKRGQNVTFRCDPISEHNRLYWYRQTLGQGPEFLTYFQNEAQLEKSRLLSDRFSAERPKGSFSTLEIQRTEQGDSAMYLCASSLRESSYEQYFGPGTRLTVT.

Only a few counts were recorded for this clone. The rearrangement links TRBV29-1 to TRBJ2-7; 11 bases are a match to TRBD2. The germline gives CDR1 SQVTM, CDR2 ANQGSEA. The CDR3 has 17 residues. J lost 7 bases, V lost 3 bases, and 17 bases had no gene match. The CDR3 region is CSVEALAGDPLKMEQYF. The CDR3 nucleotides are TGCAGCGTTGAGGCACTAGCGGGAGACCCACTTAAGATGGAGCAGTACTTC.

This chain uses TRBV6-5 with TRBJ2-5; 8 bases are shared with TRBD2. Trimming at V came to 2 bases and at J to 0 bases, leaving 2 bases not matched to a gene. Germline-derived CDR1 and CDR2 are MNHEY and SVGAGI. The CDR3 loop spans 15 amino acids. The CDR3 nucleotides are TGTGCCAGCAGTTACAGCGGGGGATACCAAGAGACCCAGTACTTC. Its translation: CASSYSGGYQETQYF.

This clone showed up just once. The chain combines TRBV19 with TRBJ2-6, with D maybe TRBD1 (6 bases). The germline V gene has CDR1 LNHDA and CDR2 SQIVND (reference sequence). The CDR3 spans 18 residues. Trimming removed 6 bases from V and 2 bases from J, with 20 bases in between. The CDR3 nucleotides read TGTGCCAGTAGAGGACAGCGAATCTATGACCCTGGGGCCAACGTCCTGACTTTC. Amino acid sequence: CASRGQRIYDPGANVLTF.

This clone has only a few counts. V gene TRBV18 combines with J gene TRBJ2-1; 9 nucleotides match TRBD1. With 2 bases clipped from V and 15 bases from J, the junction kept 5 bases outside the gene matches. The CDR3 extends over 12 amino acids. Germline CDR1 is KGHSH and CDR2 is LQKENI. The CDR3, as DNA: TGTGCCAGCTCACCATTGGGACAGGGCCCGTTCTTC. Amino acids: CASSPLGQGPFF.